This T cell receptor (beta chain) derives from a study of OX40 agonist ivuxolimab in advanced cancers. Study overall: Clinicians treated patients with ivuxolimab, an agonistic anti-OX40 (CD134) antibody. In three patients, partial responses were observed, one with hepatocellular carcinoma and two with cutaneous melanoma. Study results and limitations: At doses 0.1 to 3.0 mg/kg, CD4+ and CD8+ clones expanded.

Produced via immunoSEQ multiplex PCR; TCRdb's table is partial and in-frame only. The data hold under 80,000 clones, with approximately 82% observed a single time. Blood got drawn at baseline, again on cycle 4 day 1, and then on cycle 7 day 1. Germline V gene lookup returns CDR1 KGHSH and CDR2 LQKENI. V shed 3 bases and J 3 bases; nucleotides not matched to a gene: 7. This CDR3 is built from 16 residues. Comment on this clone: Its specificity is unknown.

V is TRBV18 and J is TRBJ1-4; 7 positions agree with TRBD1. Sequenced here: CD4+ or CD8+ T cells sorted from blood, sampled in a trial of the OX40 agonist ivuxolimab. This TCR was sampled from an adult with an advanced solid tumor such as melanoma, head and neck, liver or kidney cancer. The CDR3 nucleotides read TGTGCCAGCTCACCTATCCAGGGGGGTTCTAATGAAAAACTGTTTTTT. It is translated as CASSPIQGGSNEKLFF.